The T cell receptor beta chain described here comes from a study of T cell repertoires in cytomegalovirus infection. Study information: From public TCR beta signatures came an indication of both CMV infection and matching HLA type. Study-wide results and limits: There were HLA-C-restricted CMV-specific TCR beta clonotypes dominating the ex vivo response.

This clonotype came up a few times. Its antigen is currently unknown. Germline values: CDR1 LNHDA, CDR2 SQIVND (reference sequence). The germline V and J ends were trimmed by 4 bases and 5 bases, with 15 bases remaining between them. This CDR3 has 15 residues. Each CDR3 protein gets one entry after TCRdb re-called the reads with MiXCR. This sample has about 830,000 distinct CDR3 sequences, with approximately 32% found just once. The chain employs TRBV19 and TRBJ1-5, with TRBD1 as a possible D gene (6 bases). The specimen was cultured CD8+ T cells from PBMCs, collected from culture after CMV antigen stimulation. The sequence came from a human donor in good health (CMV status not recorded). Some clones in this sample may be carry-over from other donors' samples. The CDR3 is CASSRVRDTDQPQHF. The CDR3 DNA reads as TGTGCCAGTAGTAGGGTACGGGACACTGATCAGCCCCAGCATTTT.